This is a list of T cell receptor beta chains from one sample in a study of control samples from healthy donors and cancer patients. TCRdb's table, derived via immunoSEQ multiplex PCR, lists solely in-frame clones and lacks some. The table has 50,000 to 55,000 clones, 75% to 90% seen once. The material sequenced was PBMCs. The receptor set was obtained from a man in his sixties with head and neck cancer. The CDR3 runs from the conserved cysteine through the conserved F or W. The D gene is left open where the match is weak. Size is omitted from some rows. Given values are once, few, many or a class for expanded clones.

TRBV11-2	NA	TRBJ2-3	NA	TGTGCCAGCAGCTTAAACCCTAGCGGCACAGATACGCAGTATTTT	CASSLNPSGTDTQYF
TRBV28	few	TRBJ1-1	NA	TGTGCCAGCAGTTTACGTCCAGGAAGGAGCACTGAAGCTTTCTTT	CASSLRPGRSTEAFF
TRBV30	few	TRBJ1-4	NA	TGTGCCTGGAGTTTTTCGACAGGACCCGGTGAAAAACTGTTTTTT	CAWSFSTGPGEKLFF
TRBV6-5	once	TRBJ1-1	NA	TGTGCCAGCAGTTACTCGAGGGCGGTGCCTGAAGCTTTCTTT	CASSYSRAVPEAFF
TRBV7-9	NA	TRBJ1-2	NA	TGTGCCAGCAGCATACAGGGTCTGCACGACTATGGCTACACCTTC	CASSIQGLHDYGYTF
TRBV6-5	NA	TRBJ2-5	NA	TGTGCCAGCTGGGGGGCCGGGGCGACACAAGAGACCCAGTACTTC	CASWGAGATQETQYF
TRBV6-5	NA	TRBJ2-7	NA	TGTGCCAGCAGATCAGCCCCATACGAGCAGTACTTC	CASRSAPYEQYF
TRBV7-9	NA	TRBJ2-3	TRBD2	TGTGCCAGCAGCCCCCCGCAGGGGGGACTAGCGGAACATACGCAGTATTTT	CASSPPQGGLAEHTQYF
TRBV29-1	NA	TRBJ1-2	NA	TGCAGCGCTTACGGGACAACTGGGCCTACTAACTATGGCTACACCTTC	CSAYGTTGPTNYGYTF
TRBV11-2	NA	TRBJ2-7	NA	TGTGCCAGCAGCTTGAGGGGCTTTAGCTCCTACGAGCAGTACTTC	CASSLRGFSSYEQYF
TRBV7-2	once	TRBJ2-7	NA	TGTGCCAGCAGCTTAGATGGGGCAGGAAACTCCTACGAGCAGTACTTC	CASSLDGAGNSYEQYF
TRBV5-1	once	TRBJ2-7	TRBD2	TGCGCCAGCAGCTTGGACGTAGCGGGAGGGCTGGAGCAGTACTTC	CASSLDVAGGLEQYF
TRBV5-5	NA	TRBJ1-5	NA	TGTGCCAGCAGCTTCCGGGACATCAATCAGCCCCAGCATTTT	CASSFRDINQPQHF
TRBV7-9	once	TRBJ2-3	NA	TGTGCCAGCAGCTTAGTACTATGGACGGTCGAGAGCACAGATACGCAGTATTTT	CASSLVLWTVESTDTQYF
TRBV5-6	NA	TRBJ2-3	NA	TGTGCCAGCAGCATATCAAGAGGGGAAGATACGCAGTATTTT	CASSISRGEDTQYF
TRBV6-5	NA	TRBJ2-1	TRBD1	TGTGCCAGCAGAGGACAGGGGGCGCTTCGCAATGAGCAGTTCTTC	CASRGQGALRNEQFF
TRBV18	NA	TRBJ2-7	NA	TGTGCCAGCTCACCTCTCAGAGGGGGGAATGGCTACGAGCAGTACTTC	CASSPLRGGNGYEQYF
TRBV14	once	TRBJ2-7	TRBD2	TGTGCCAGCAGCCCCGGGACTAGCGGGGGGGCCTTCCCCTACGAGCAGTACTTC	CASSPGTSGGAFPYEQYF
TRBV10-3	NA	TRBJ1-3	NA	TGTGCCATCAGTGATGCCTCTGGAAACACCATATATTTT	CAISDASGNTIYF
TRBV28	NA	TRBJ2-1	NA	TGTGCCAGCAGTTTAGGCGGCTCAAAGGGTGAGCAGTTCTTC	CASSLGGSKGEQFF
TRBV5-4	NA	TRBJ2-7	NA	TGTGCCAGCCGGGCTGGAGCTTCGAGCTCCTACGAGCAGTACTTC	CASRAGASSSYEQYF
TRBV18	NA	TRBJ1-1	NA	TGTGCCAGCTCACCTGGACAGCCGGGGAGCTTGAACACTGAAGCTTTCTTT	CASSPGQPGSLNTEAFF
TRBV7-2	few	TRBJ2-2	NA	TGTGCCAGCAGCCTTAACAGGGTCACCGGGGAGCTGTTTTTT	CASSLNRVTGELFF
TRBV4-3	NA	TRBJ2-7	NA	TGCGCCAGCAGCCCACGCTCCCATGCACCCTACGAGCAGTACTTC	CASSPRSHAPYEQYF
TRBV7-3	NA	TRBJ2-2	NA	TGTGCCAGCAGCCCGAGTCCGGGGGCGAACACCGGGGAGCTGTTTTTT	CASSPSPGANTGELFF
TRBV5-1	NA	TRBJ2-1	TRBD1	TGCGCCAGCAGCCCGCAGGGGGACAATGAGCAGTTCTTC	CASSPQGDNEQFF
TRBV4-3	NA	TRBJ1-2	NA	TGCGCCAGCAGCCAAGACAGGAGCCTTAACTATGGCTACACCTTC	CASSQDRSLNYGYTF
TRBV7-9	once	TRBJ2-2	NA	TGTGCCAGCAGCTTAACGGCGACGGGGGCAAGCACCGGGGAGCTGTTTTTT	CASSLTATGASTGELFF
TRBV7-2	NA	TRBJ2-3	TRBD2	TGTGCCAGCAGCTTAGCGCTGCGGGGGGGCGTAGATACGCAGTATTTT	CASSLALRGGVDTQYF
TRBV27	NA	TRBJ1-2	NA	TGTGCCAGCAGTTTACGGGACGGAGACTATGGCTACACCTTC	CASSLRDGDYGYTF
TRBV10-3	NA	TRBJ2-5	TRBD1	TGTGCCACGAACAGGGGCGTAGGCCAAGAGACCCAGTACTTC	CATNRGVGQETQYF
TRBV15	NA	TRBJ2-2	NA	TGTGCCACCAGCAGGGCGAACAGGGAGGGCGCCGGGGAGCTGTTTTTT	CATSRANREGAGELFF
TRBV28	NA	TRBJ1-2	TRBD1	TGTGCCAGCAGTCCTGGACAGGCTACCTATGGCTACACCTTC	CASSPGQATYGYTF
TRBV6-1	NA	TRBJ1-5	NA	TGTGCCAGCAGTGAAGGAGGGACCCGGGCACAGCCCCAGCATTTT	CASSEGGTRAQPQHF
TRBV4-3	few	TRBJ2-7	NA	TGCGCCAGCAGCCAAGATATTTCCAGGACCTACGAGCAGTACTTC	CASSQDISRTYEQYF
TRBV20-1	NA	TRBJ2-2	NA	TGCAGTGCTAGTCTAAGTAATCTGGGGACTGGGGAGCTGTTTTTT	CSASLSNLGTGELFF
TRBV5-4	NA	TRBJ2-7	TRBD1	TGTGCCAGCAGTCGGACAGGGGGATTGGCGGAGCAGTACTTC	CASSRTGGLAEQYF
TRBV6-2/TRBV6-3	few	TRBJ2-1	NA	TGTGCCAGCAGTTTGGGACAAGATTACAATGAGCAGTTCTTC	CASSLGQDYNEQFF
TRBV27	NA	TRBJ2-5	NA	TGTGCCAGCCATAGGGCGGGCTGGACCGACCAAGAGACCCAGTACTTC	CASHRAGWTDQETQYF
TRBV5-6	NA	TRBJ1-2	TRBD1	TGTGCCAGCAGCTTGGCCCCAGGGGGCTATGGCTACACCTTC	CASSLAPGGYGYTF